The next 17 T cell receptor beta chains were all read from a single sample in a study of blood T cell repertoires in COVID-19. Generated by immunoSEQ multiplex PCR, the TCRdb table keeps only in-frame clones and is missing some. The sample holds roughly 300,000 clones, just under 90% seen once. The specimen sequenced was peripheral blood. These receptors originate from a young woman with COVID-19, enrolled during active disease.

J is TRBJ1-6 and V is TRBV3-1 (or the pseudogene TRBV3-2); 7 nucleotides align to TRBD1. V shed 4 bases, J shed 10 bases, and the junction held 7 bases outside the gene matches. This CDR3 has 14 residues. CDR1 and CDR2 (germline): LGHDT, YNNKEL (reference sequence). The chain's CDR3 is CASSPGGRGSPLHF. The CDR3 nucleotides are TGTGCCAGCAGCCCAGGGGGGCGCGGGTCACCCCTCCACTTT.

The genes are TRBV6-5 and TRBJ2-2; TRBD2 aligns across 7 bases. CDR3 length equals 15 residues. The V segment lost 6 bases and the J segment 6 bases; nucleotides outside the gene matches: 10. Germline CDR1 and CDR2: MNHEY and SVGAGI. The chain's CDR3 is CASSRTRRAAGELFF. In nucleotides, the CDR3 is TGTGCCAGCAGCCGGACTAGGAGGGCGGCCGGGGAGCTGTTTTTT.

The chain employs TRBV3-1 (or the pseudogene TRBV3-2) and TRBJ1-2; 7 nucleotides align to TRBD1. The germline CDR1 and CDR2 sequences are LGHDT and YNNKEL (reference sequence). J was trimmed by 5 bases and V by 5 bases; bases with no gene match: 14. The CDR3 spans 16 residues. CDR3 residues: CASSERAVTGIYGYTF. DNA of the CDR3: TGTGCCAGCAGCGAAAGGGCCGTGACAGGGATTTATGGCTACACCTTC.

The chain couples TRBV9 to TRBJ1-3; D gene ambiguous. The CDR3 is 13 amino acids. The germline V gene encodes CDR1 SGDLS and CDR2 YYNGEE. The V end lost 4 bases, the J end lost 0 bases, and 5 bases lay between the germline ends. CDR3 sequence (DNA): TGTGCCAGCAGCCCACTCTCTGGAAACACCATATATTTT. It is translated as CASSPLSGNTIYF.

The rearrangement joins TRBV6-5 to TRBJ1-1; D is unclear. Germline CDR1 MNHEY, CDR2 SVGAGI. V lost 6 bases and J 3 bases, leaving 11 bases between the germline ends. CDR3 length: 13 amino acids. CDR3 sequence: CASSKRRDTEAFF. The CDR3 DNA reads TGTGCCAGCAGCAAGAGGCGGGACACTGAAGCTTTCTTT.

This clone was detected only once. The rearrangement joins TRBV28 to TRBJ1-3; D gene unclear. The CDR3 has 16 residues. V lost 6 bases and J 0 bases, leaving 15 bases between the germline ends. The germline V gene has CDR1 MDHEN and CDR2 SYDVKM. Here the CDR3 DNA reads TGTGCCAGCAGCTTACCGGGGTCGCTCTCTGGAAACACCATATATTTT. It encodes CASSLPGSLSGNTIYF.

The chain uses TRBV19 and TRBJ1-2; TRBD1 matches 7 bases. The CDR3 is 14 amino acids. Looked up from germline, CDR1 is LNHDA and CDR2 is SQIVND (reference sequence). After removal of 5 bases from V and 2 bases from J, the junction contained 5 bases not matched to a gene. The CDR3 spells CASSPGTVNYGYTF. The DNA of the CDR3 is TGTGCCAGTAGTCCAGGGACAGTGAACTATGGCTACACCTTC.

The CDR3 DNA reads TGTGCCAGCAGCTCAGACTCGACGGGGGGTTCACCCCTCCACTTT. As protein: CASSSDSTGGSPLHF. The rearrangement uses TRBV7-2 and TRBJ1-6; a possible D gene is TRBD1 (5 bases). Germline loops: CDR1 SGHTA, CDR2 FQGNSA. This CDR3 region has 15 residues. Trimming left V 4 bases short and J 9 bases short, with 16 bases between.

The rearrangement uses TRBV6-2 or TRBV6-3 and TRBJ2-5, with D uncertain. CDR3 length: 15 amino acids. The V gene lost 5 bases and the J gene lost 2 bases, with 15 bases spanning the gap. Germline CDR1 MNHEY, CDR2 SVGEGT. CDR3 in amino acids: CASSPHSPKQETQYF. The DNA for the CDR3 is TGTGCCAGCAGTCCCCATAGTCCGAAACAAGAGACCCAGTACTTC.

CDR3 protein: CASSDLVSHLVGNTEAFF. The DNA of the CDR3 is TGCGCCAGCAGTGATCTAGTCAGCCACCTCGTGGGGAACACTGAAGCTTTCTTT. V gene TRBV10-1 combines with J gene TRBJ1-1; no clear D. This CDR3 has 18 amino acids. CDR1 and CDR2 (germline): WNHNN, SYGVQD (reference sequence). Trimming left V 3 bases short and J 1 base short, with 21 bases between.

Worth noting for this clone: This specimen includes other DNA sequences encoding the same CDR3. The CDR3 bases are TGCGCCAGCAGCTTAGGACAGGGGTCCTACGAGCAGTACTTC. It encodes CASSLGQGSYEQYF. This chain connects TRBV5-1 to TRBJ2-7; 9 nucleotides line up with TRBD1. This CDR3 contains 14 residues. CDR1 and CDR2 from the germline V gene are SGHRS and YFSETQ. V shed 2 bases, J shed 1 base, and the junction held 1 base outside the gene matches. The full variable domain, with the rest looked up from reference TRBV5-1 and TRBJ2-7, is KAGVTQTPRYLIKTRGQQVTLSCSPISGHRSVSWYQQTPGQGLQFLFEYFSETQRNKGNFPGRFSGRQFSNSRSEMNVSTLELGDSALYLCASSLGQGSYEQYFGPGTRLTVT.

The rearrangement joins TRBV7-9 to TRBJ1-6, with D possibly matching TRBD1 (6 bases). Trimming stripped 1 base from V and 10 bases from J, with 11 bases between. The CDR3 has 14 residues. The germline gives CDR1 SEHNR, CDR2 FQNEAQ (reference sequence). This CDR3 is CASSLVQGSSPLHF. DNA of the CDR3: TGTGCCAGCAGCTTAGTACAGGGATCCTCACCCCTCCACTTT.

The chain links TRBV4-1 to TRBJ2-2; 8 nucleotides line up with TRBD2. Germline CDR1 and CDR2: MGHRA and YSYEKL. The CDR3 contains 17 residues. The junction had 7 bases not matched to a gene; V was cut back by 2 bases and J by 2 bases. CDR3 amino acids: CASSQPLRGANTGELFF. CDR3 nucleotide sequence: TGCGCCAGCAGCCAACCCCTGCGGGGGGCAAACACCGGGGAGCTGTTTTTT.

J is TRBJ2-2 and V is TRBV5-1; D gene ambiguous. V lost 2 bases, J lost 7 bases, and 9 bases lay in between. Per the germline V gene, CDR1 is SGHRS and CDR2 is YFSETQ. This CDR3 spans 13 amino acids. CDR3 DNA sequence: TGCGCCAGCAGCTTAGATCGGTTCGGGGAGCTGTTTTTT. Its protein is CASSLDRFGELFF.

The chain carries TRBV30 and TRBJ1-3; no definite D call. V lost 4 bases to trimming and J lost 7 bases, with 17 bases between them. The germline CDR1 and CDR2 sequences are GTSNPN and SVGIG (reference sequence). This CDR3 is built from 14 residues. CDR3 amino acids: CAWKGGVVANTIYF. CDR3 DNA sequence: TGTGCCTGGAAAGGTGGAGTTGTGGCTAACACCATATATTTT.

The chain recombines TRBV5-1 with TRBJ1-2; TRBD1 aligns across 9 bases. The CDR3 has 15 amino acids. J gave up 4 bases and V 4 bases, and 8 bases lay outside the gene matches. From germline, CDR1 is SGHRS and CDR2 YFSETQ. The CDR3 sequence: CASSVRDREIYGYTF. DNA of the CDR3: TGCGCCAGCAGCGTCCGGGACAGGGAAATCTATGGCTACACCTTC.

This clone occurred once. The chain employs TRBV7-9 and TRBJ1-5, with 8 bases that match TRBD1. The CDR3 extends over 15 amino acids. Germline CDR1 reads SEHNR; CDR2 reads FQNEAQ (reference sequence). Germline trimming cut 4 bases from V and 2 bases from J; bases unmatched to any gene: 4. CDR3 nucleotides: TGTGCCAGCAGCTACGAGACAGGGGGCAATCAGCCCCAGCATTTT. Protein product: CASSYETGGNQPQHF.